This TCR beta chain appears in the sequencing data of a study of spatial heterogeneity in lung cancer (dated by TCRdb to the late 2010s). For the study in its entirety: Beta-chain transcripts were consistently detected in greater numbers than alpha-chain transcripts, which likely reflects a higher abundance of beta-chain transcripts. In the raw uncorrected reads, each unique combination of TCR and UMI appeared on average more than ten times. At surgery, both alpha and beta chains were TCR-sequenced in 200 to 250 tumor regions, about 64 matched nontumor lung samples and just over 55 PBMC samples. In non-small cell lung cancer, the study made a quantitative comparison of TCR alpha and beta repertoires among multiple tumor regions, matched nontumor lung and blood. TCR transcript counts in tumor regions correlated strongly with a T cell transcriptional module score from matched bulk RNA-seq. The study linked features of the TCR repertoire to counts of nonsynonymous mutations, which were determined by whole-exome sequencing of tumor tissue.

Per the publication, the time point label means: sample taken at primary tumor resection. Samples were obtained from 65 to 90 patients with early-stage, untreated non-small cell lung cancer from the lung TRACERx cohort. Whole RNA extracted from tumor and nontumor lung tissue, or from cryopreserved PBMC samples, was used for TCR sequencing without cell sorting. Only patients for whom sufficient RNA was available from at least two tumor regions were selected for TCR sequencing. Tumor and adjacent nontumor lung specimens were reviewed by a lung pathologist before selection. The trim is 4 bases for V and 2 bases for J, with a gap of 5 bases between the germline ends. Including cysteine and phenylalanine, the CDR3 has 13 amino acids. This entry keeps only the CDR3 DNA: 39 bases, framed from base 1. From the germline V gene (reference sequence), CDR1 is LNHDA and CDR2 is SQIVND. Library preparation was by 5' RACE. The instrument was a NextSeq 500. In the TCR library protocol, a unique molecular identifier was attached to each TCR cDNA molecule so that PCR and sequencing errors could be corrected. In the source study's methods: TCR identification, UMI-based error correction and CDR3 extraction were all carried out with Decombinator tools. Expanded TCRs were defined as those above a frequency of 2 per 1,000, corresponding to the top 1% of the tumor frequency distribution. Expanded tumor TCRs were classed as regional if statistically deemed absent (corrected P<0.05) from at least one tumor region, otherwise ubiquitous. Rényi diversity was computed with the R vegan package after subsampling each repertoire 100 times to 5,000 TCRs. To build CDR3 similarity networks, amino acid triplet string-kernel similarity was used, and CDR3s were connected when their pairwise similarity was above 0.82. TCRdb itself trimmed the public reads at Q25 with fastp, ran MiXCR and retained productive beta chains. Rows are unified per CDR3 protein, each entry keeping the most common DNA and genes. TCRdb, not the authors, supplied the V and J calls. The table for this sample lists fewer than 6,500 distinct CDR3 sequences; approximately 8.4% of them were counted only once. The top ten hold roughly 30% of the sample.

Taking its sample share into account, this clonotype is medium-sized (0.01 to 0.1%). Its antigen is still unknown. One base away there is no much larger clone; base qualities are not given. Study-level results and caveats: Estimated TCR-seq coverage of tumor T cells was only roughly 7% for alpha chains and about 12% for beta chains. Additional single-cell paired TCR alpha and beta sequencing was considered necessary to confirm, at a functional level, the hypothesis that regional TCRs recognize regional mutations. The number of expanded intratumoral alpha and beta TCRs correlated with the tumor nonsynonymous mutation count. Counts of ubiquitous and regional expanded TCRs correlated with counts of ubiquitous and regional nonsynonymous mutations, respectively.

The chain employs TRBV19 and TRBJ2-2; there is no confident call for the D gene. Sequencing used lung tumor tissue, obtained at surgery. The sequence was obtained from a female donor with early-stage non-small cell lung cancer. CDR3 protein: CASSNPNTGELFF. The DNA is as follows: TGTGCCAGTAGTAACCCAAACACCGGGGAGCTGTTTTTT.